The rows below give T cell receptor beta chains drawn from one sample of a study of blood T cell repertoires in COVID-19. Sequencing was performed with immunoSEQ multiplex PCR; in TCRdb, only in-frame clones are kept and a portion is missing. The table includes fewer than 200,000 clones, less than 85% detected once. The material sequenced was PBMCs or T cells enriched from blood (not recorded which). Receptors were obtained from a man aged 45-60 years who had recovered from COVID-19. Each CDR3 is given with its conserved first and last residue. The D gene is left open where the match is weak. Clone size appears in some rows only: once, few, many, or a class for an expanded clone.

clone_size d_call j_call v_call cdr3_aa cdr3_nt
- - TRBJ1-1 TRBV3-1/TRBV3-2 CASSHQGLYRAFF TGTGCCAGCAGCCATCAGGGGCTTTATCGGGCTTTCTTT
- - TRBJ1-3 TRBV6-5 CASSYRGLGAGNTIYF TGTGCCAGCAGTTACCGCGGACTAGGGGCTGGAAACACCATATATTTT
- TRBD1 TRBJ1-5 TRBV7-6 CASSPGQGTSNQPQHF TGTGCCAGCAGCCCTGGACAGGGGACTAGCAATCAGCCCCAGCATTTT
once - TRBJ2-2 TRBV19 CASSLGLRNTGELFF TGTGCCAGTAGCCTGGGACTCCGGAACACCGGGGAGCTGTTTTTT
- - TRBJ2-7 TRBV4-2 CASSQPQTGEQYF TGTGCCAGCAGCCAACCCCAGACTGGGGAGCAGTACTTC
- - TRBJ1-1 TRBV19 CASSMRAGGTEAFF TGTGCCAGTAGTATGAGGGCAGGTGGGACTGAAGCTTTCTTT
- - TRBJ2-1 TRBV12-3/TRBV12-4 CASSLGGAGEQFF TGTGCCAGCAGTTTGGGGGGGGCTGGTGAGCAGTTCTTC
once - TRBJ2-7 TRBV4-1 CASSQAYGDSYEQYF TGCGCCAGCAGCCAAGCATACGGGGACTCCTACGAGCAGTACTTC
once TRBD1 TRBJ1-4 TRBV5-1 CASSLLGTDNEKLFF TGCGCCAGCAGCTTGTTGGGGACAGATAATGAAAAACTGTTTTTT
- - TRBJ1-5 TRBV7-8 CASSLAGEQGQPQHF TGTGCCAGCAGCTTAGCGGGGGAACAGGGCCAGCCCCAGCATTTT
- TRBD1 TRBJ2-5 TRBV24-1 CATSDIFTGGTETQYF TGTGCCACCAGTGATATCTTTACAGGGGGTACAGAGACCCAGTACTTC
- TRBD2 TRBJ2-1 TRBV6-5 CASSRAGGFNEQFF TGTGCCAGCAGTCGAGCGGGGGGTTTCAATGAGCAGTTCTTC
once TRBD2 TRBJ2-3 TRBV10-1 CASSEWASGSTDTQYF TGCGCCAGCAGTGAGTGGGCTAGCGGAAGCACAGATACGCAGTATTTT
- TRBD2 TRBJ2-5 TRBV24-1 CATSGGGQETQYF TGTGCCACCAGTGGCGGGGGCCAAGAGACCCAGTACTTC
- - TRBJ1-3 TRBV7-2 CASSLTGSSSGNTIYF TGTGCCAGCAGCTTAACAGGGAGCAGCTCTGGAAACACCATATATTTT
- TRBD2 TRBJ2-5 TRBV4-2 CASSQLRQTSGGAETQYF TGTGCCAGCAGCCAACTCCGTCAGACTAGCGGGGGGGCGGAGACCCAGTACTTC
- TRBD1 TRBJ2-7 TRBV7-2 CASSLPGQGGHEQYF TGTGCCAGCAGCCTTCCGGGACAGGGGGGCCACGAGCAGTACTTC
- - TRBJ1-1 TRBV6-2/TRBV6-3 CASSHLGPQTEAFF TGTGCCAGCAGTCATCTGGGGCCCCAAACTGAAGCTTTCTTT
- - TRBJ1-6 TRBV7-8 CASSFHTENSPLHF TGTGCCAGCAGCTTCCATACAGAAAATTCACCCCTCCACTTT
- - TRBJ1-4 TRBV19 CASSTRRATNEKLFF TGTGCCAGTAGTACACGACGGGCAACTAATGAAAAACTGTTTTTT
- - TRBJ1-2 TRBV24-1 CATSDEGLNYGYTF TGTGCCACCAGTGATGAGGGACTGAACTATGGCTACACCTTC
- TRBD2 TRBJ2-5 TRBV6-5 CASALAGGRETQYF TGTGCCAGCGCACTAGCGGGGGGGCGAGAGACCCAGTACTTC
- - TRBJ1-1 TRBV7-8 CASSLRTEAFF TGTGCCAGCAGCTTACGGACTGAAGCTTTCTTT
- - TRBJ2-1 TRBV5-8 CASSLAYYNEQFF TGTGCCAGCAGCTTGGCCTACTACAATGAGCAGTTCTTC
few TRBD2 TRBJ2-1 TRBV9 CASSEKTVPGLAGEGFRNEQFF TGTGCCAGCAGCGAGAAGACGGTCCCGGGACTAGCGGGGGAAGGGTTTCGGAATGAGCAGTTCTTC
- - TRBJ2-2 TRBV2 CASSVVRNTGELFF TGTGCCAGCAGTGTGGTCAGGAACACCGGGGAGCTGTTTTTT
- - TRBJ1-6 TRBV7-7 CASSLPSQGNSPLHF TGTGCTAGCAGCCTACCCTCCCAGGGCAATTCACCCCTCCACTTT
- - TRBJ2-1 TRBV2 CASSEARGNEQFF TGTGCCAGCAGTGAAGCCAGAGGCAATGAGCAGTTCTTC
- - TRBJ1-1 TRBV7-9 CASSLLPENTEAFF TGTGCCAGCAGCCTCCTCCCAGAGAACACTGAAGCTTTCTTT
- TRBD2 TRBJ2-7 TRBV3-1/TRBV3-2 CASTRTGGTYEQYF TGTGCCAGCACGAGGACGGGGGGGACCTACGAGCAGTACTTC
- - TRBJ1-2 TRBV19 CASSRGGADYGYTF TGTGCCAGTAGTCGTGGCGGTGCTGACTATGGCTACACCTTC
- - TRBJ2-7 TRBV5-6 CASSWGGRYTEQYF TGTGCCAGCAGCTGGGGGGGGCGGTACACCGAGCAGTACTTC
- - TRBJ1-6 TRBV4-3 CASSQEGRVGSPLHF TGCGCCAGCAGCCAAGAAGGCAGGGTGGGCTCACCCCTCCACTTT
- TRBD1 TRBJ1-1 TRBV3-1/TRBV3-2 CASSQPGATGGALNTEAFF TGTGCCAGCAGCCAACCGGGGGCCACAGGGGGCGCGTTGAACACTGAAGCTTTCTTT
- - TRBJ1-3 TRBV6-5 CASSPPKGGGNTIYF TGTGCCAGCAGCCCCCCAAAGGGGGGGGGAAACACCATATATTTT
- TRBD1 TRBJ1-4 TRBV28 CASSFSPGQRNEKLFF TGTGCCAGCAGTTTCTCGCCGGGACAGAGAAATGAAAAACTGTTTTTT
few - TRBJ2-3 TRBV5-1 CASSSKTGTSTDTQYF TGCGCCAGCAGCTCAAAAACCGGGACTAGCACAGATACGCAGTATTTT
- TRBD1 TRBJ1-5 TRBV19 CASSMGTAYSNQPQHF TGTGCCAGTAGTATGGGGACAGCGTATAGCAATCAGCCCCAGCATTTT
- - TRBJ1-6 TRBV11-2 CASSLEQGSSPLHF TGTGCCAGCAGCTTAGAACAGGGAAGTTCACCCCTCCACTTT
- - TRBJ2-7 TRBV4-3 CASSQDRIYEQYF TGCGCCAGCAGCCAAGACAGGATCTACGAGCAGTACTTC
- TRBD1 TRBJ1-1 TRBV4-1 CASRAGQGPVAEAFF TGCGCCAGCAGAGCCGGACAGGGCCCGGTGGCTGAAGCTTTCTTT
- TRBD1 TRBJ2-2 TRBV23-1 CASSQRAGTGGFGGVNTGELFF TGCGCCAGCAGTCAACGTGCTGGGACAGGGGGCTTCGGCGGGGTGAACACCGGGGAGCTGTTTTTT
once - TRBJ2-5 TRBV6-5 CASSQNPTEETQYF TGTGCCAGCAGTCAAAATCCGACAGAAGAGACCCAGTACTTC
- - TRBJ1-1 TRBV12-2 CASRFPGTLVNTEAFF TGTGCAAGTCGCTTCCCCGGGACACTGGTGAACACTGAAGCTTTCTTT
- - TRBJ1-6 TRBV19 CASSINQGLHSPLHF TGTGCCAGTAGTATTAATCAGGGTTTGCATTCACCCCTCCACTTT
- TRBD2 TRBJ2-2 TRBV9 CASSFPSGGPNTGELFF TGTGCCAGCAGCTTCCCTAGCGGGGGACCGAACACCGGGGAGCTGTTTTTT
- TRBD2 TRBJ2-1 TRBV28 CASLTPSGGRETGEQFF TGTGCCAGCCTGACGCCTAGCGGGGGCCGAGAAACGGGTGAGCAGTTCTTC
- - TRBJ1-6 TRBV2 CASSADTPEHNSPLHF TGTGCCAGCAGCGCGGACACCCCCGAGCATAATTCACCCCTCCACTTT
few TRBD1 TRBJ1-2 TRBV4-3 CASSQLLPHQDRAVFNYGYTF TGCGCCAGCAGCCAGCTCCTACCTCATCAGGACAGGGCTGTTTTTAACTATGGCTACACCTTC
once - TRBJ1-5 TRBV6-1 CASSEGNRENQPQHF TGTGCCAGCAGTGAAGGGAACAGGGAGAATCAGCCCCAGCATTTT
once - TRBJ1-1 TRBV19 CASNLGQGNTEAFF TGTGCCAGTAATTTGGGCCAGGGGAACACTGAAGCTTTCTTT
- TRBD1 TRBJ2-1 TRBV10-3 CAISAGTGTNEQFF TGTGCCATCAGTGCCGGGACAGGGACCAATGAGCAGTTCTTC
- TRBD1 TRBJ1-5 TRBV2 CASSDAGGNQPQHF TGTGCCAGCAGTGATGCAGGGGGTAATCAGCCCCAGCATTTT
- - TRBJ1-1 TRBV6-2/TRBV6-3 CASSRPTGLGTEAFF TGTGCCAGCAGCCGACCTACAGGGCTGGGCACTGAAGCTTTCTTT
few - TRBJ1-1 TRBV5-1 CASSSDLGITEAFF TGCGCCAGCAGCTCGGACCTCGGGATCACTGAAGCTTTCTTT
- TRBD1 TRBJ2-2 TRBV27 CASKSGQGWTGELFF TGTGCCAGCAAATCAGGACAGGGATGGACCGGGGAGCTGTTTTTT
- - TRBJ2-3 TRBV5-4 CASSLEGVDTQYF TGTGCCAGCAGCTTGGAAGGGGTAGATACGCAGTATTTT